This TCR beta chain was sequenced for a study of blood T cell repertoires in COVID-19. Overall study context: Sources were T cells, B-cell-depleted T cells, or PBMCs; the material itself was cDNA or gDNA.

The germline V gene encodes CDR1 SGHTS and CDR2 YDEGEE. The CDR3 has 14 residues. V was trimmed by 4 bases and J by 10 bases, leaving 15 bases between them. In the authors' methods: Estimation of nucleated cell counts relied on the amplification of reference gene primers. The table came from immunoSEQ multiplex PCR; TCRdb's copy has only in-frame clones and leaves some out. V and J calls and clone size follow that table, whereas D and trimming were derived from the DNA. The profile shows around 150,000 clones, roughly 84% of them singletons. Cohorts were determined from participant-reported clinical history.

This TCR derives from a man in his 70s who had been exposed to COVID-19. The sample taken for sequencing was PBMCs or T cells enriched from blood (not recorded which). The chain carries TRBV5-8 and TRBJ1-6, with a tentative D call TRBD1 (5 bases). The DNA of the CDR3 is TGTGCCAGCAGCCGGGACTTCACGGGATCACCCCTCCACTTT. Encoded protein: CASSRDFTGSPLHF.